These 25 T cell receptor beta chains came from one sample sequenced in a study of tumor-infiltrating lymphocytes in oesophageal squamous cell carcinoma. Each CDR3 protein is one row after TCRdb ran MiXCR on the PCR reads. This sample has around 12,000 distinct CDR3 sequences, with 51% found just once. The sample consisted of blood. The receptors here all came from a female donor with esophageal squamous cell carcinoma.

The DNA of the CDR3 is TGTGCCAGCAGCTTAACAGGGAAGGATACCGGGGAGCTGTACTTC. As protein: CASSLTGKDTGELYF. The chain couples TRBV7-9 to TRBJ2-4; D might be TRBD1 (6 bases). Trimming removed 2 bases at V and 15 bases at J, with 23 bases between. The CDR3 length is 15 residues. The V gene's germline CDR1 is SEHNR and CDR2 FQNEAQ (reference sequence).

The chain's CDR3 is CASSLGREGLNTQYF. CDR3 nucleotide sequence: TGTGCCAGCAGCTTAGGACGGGAGGGCCTAAATACGCAGTATTTT. The chain couples TRBV7-2 to TRBJ2-3; 8 bases fit TRBD2. The trim removed 1 base at V and 7 bases at J, leaving 7 bases unmatched. Germline V gene data show CDR1 as SGHTA and CDR2 as FQGNSA. The CDR3 contains 15 residues.

This clonotype was seen repeatedly, ten times or more. The chain is built from TRBV2 and TRBJ2-5; 13 positions match TRBD2. There are 14 residues in the CDR3. The junction had 5 bases not matched to a gene; V was cut back by 4 bases and J by 9 bases. CDR1 is SNHLY and CDR2 is FYNNEI in the germline V gene. The CDR3 loop is CASSAGTSGTAQYF. For the CDR3, the DNA is TGTGCCAGCAGTGCCGGGACTAGCGGGACCGCCCAGTACTTC.

This chain connects TRBV27 to TRBJ1-2; D uncertain. Between the trimmed V and J ends, which lost 2 bases and 4 bases, there was a span of 11 bases. The CDR3 runs to 14 residues. CDR1 is MNHEY and CDR2 is SMNVEV in the germline V gene (reference sequence). In DNA form, the CDR3 reads TGTGCCAGCAGTTTAGGCCCCGGGGTCTATGGCTACACCTTC. Its protein product is CASSLGPGVYGYTF.

As concerns this clonotype: Since no conserved phenylalanine or tryptophan closes the CDR3, a read error is the likely cause. The limits of the CDR3 on the DNA are not certain, so only TCRdb's listed CDR3 is given. The V gene is TRBV7-2, the J gene TRBJ2-3; TRBD2 reflects the table's D call only, with no check against the DNA. The CDR3 is 15 residues long, counting both termini. Germline-derived CDR1 and CDR2 are SGHTA and FQGNSA. The chain's CDR3 is CASTGFQGPSYEQYL.

This chain joins TRBV7-2 and TRBJ2-1; TRBD2 aligns across 12 bases. Germline trimming cut 4 bases from V and 2 bases from J; bases unmatched to any gene: 3. Germline lookup yields CDR1 SGHTA and CDR2 FQGNSA. CDR3 size: 16 residues. The CDR3 nucleotides are TGTGCCAGCAGCTCTAGCGGGGGGGCCACCTACAATGAGCAGTTCTTC. It encodes CASSSSGGATYNEQFF.

The V and J genes are TRBV25-1 and TRBJ1-4; 9 positions match TRBD1. The CDR3 loop spans 15 amino acids. With V trimmed by 7 bases and J by 4 bases, 7 bases remained unmatched. Looked up from germline, CDR1 is MGHDK and CDR2 is SYGVNS. The CDR3 DNA reads TGTGCCAGCAAGGGACAGGGATATGGTAATGAAAAACTGTTTTTT. Its protein is CASKGQGYGNEKLFF.

V and J are TRBV7-6 and TRBJ2-1, with TRBD1 identical over 8 bases. The J call may not be correct, given that the DNA end is closer to TRBJ2-7. Germline loops: CDR1 SGHVS, CDR2 FNYEAQ. There are 16 residues in the CDR3. Written as DNA, the CDR3 is TGTGCCAGCAGCCTCCGGACAGGGCCTTACTCCTACGAGCAGTACTTC. Translated: CASSLRTGPYSYEQYF.

This clonotype was seen a handful of times. This chain uses TRBV5-1 with TRBJ2-2; D unclear. Trimming cost V 0 bases and J 1 base, with 7 bases left between them. CDR1 and CDR2 (germline): SGHRS, YFSETQ. CDR3 length: 15 residues. CDR3 in amino acids: CASSLEGLNTGELFF. Here the CDR3 DNA reads TGCGCCAGCAGCTTGGAGGGCCTGAACACCGGGGAGCTGTTTTTT.

This clonotype has just a few counts. Its ends do not fully match the called genes, so a read error is possible. The V gene is TRBV7-4, the J gene TRBJ1-6; a possible D gene is TRBD1 (6 bases). The CDR3 spans 17 residues. Germline-derived CDR1 and CDR2 are SGHVT and SQSDAQ. Here the CDR3 DNA reads TGTGCCAGCAGCCTAGCCGGGACATCCCCCGCGGGGTCACCCCTCCACTTT. This translates into CASSLAGTSPAGSPLHF.

There are a few counts of this clonotype. This chain connects TRBV2 to TRBJ2-5; D is undetermined. Deletions cut 7 bases from V and 5 bases from J, with 8 bases between. CDR1 and CDR2 from the germline V gene are SNHLY and FYNNEI. The CDR3 extends over 11 amino acids. CDR3 nucleotides: TGTGCCAGCAACTTACGGGAGACCCAGTACTTC. Translating gives CASNLRETQYF.

The V call is TRBV7-4, the J call TRBJ2-6; no clear D. V was clipped by 1 base and J by 3 bases, with 16 bases between them. Germline CDR1 is SGHVT and CDR2 is SQSDAQ. CDR3 size: 18 residues. CDR3 amino acids: CASSLGPSLVRGANVLTF. The CDR3 DNA sequence: TGTGCCAGCAGCTTAGGACCGAGTCTAGTCCGTGGGGCCAACGTCCTGACTTTC.

This clonotype rates as large. This chain joins TRBV7-2 and TRBJ2-7, with no clear D. Germline V gene lookup returns CDR1 SGHTA and CDR2 FQGNSA. The CDR3 spans 13 residues. V was pared by 0 bases and J by 5 bases, with 8 bases between. CDR3 DNA: TGTGCCAGCAGCTTAGCGGCAACTGACGAGCAGTACTTC. Its protein product is CASSLAATDEQYF.

The chain combines TRBV6-2 or TRBV6-3 with TRBJ2-6; the D gene is possibly TRBD2 (5 bases). This CDR3 is built from 17 residues. V was clipped by 6 bases and J by 5 bases, with 20 bases between them. Germline V lookup: CDR1 MNHEY, CDR2 SVGEGT. CDR3 DNA: TGTGCCAGCAGCCCTCGGGCCCCTAGCTCCTGGGCCAACGTCCTGACTTTC. This sequence encodes CASSPRAPSSWANVLTF.

This clonotype was seen a handful of times. The genes are TRBV7-6 and TRBJ2-3; D may be TRBD2 (6 bases). The V and J ends lost 5 bases and 1 base respectively, with 13 bases between them. The length of the CDR3 is 15 residues. Per germline, CDR1 SGHVS and CDR2 FNYEAQ. In DNA, the CDR3 is TGTGCCAGCAGCCTGCGGGGAAGGGGCACAGATACGCAGTATTTT. Its translation: CASSLRGRGTDTQYF.

V usage is TRBV7-3 and J usage is TRBJ2-1; 9 nucleotides agree with TRBD1. After removal of 4 bases from V and 2 bases from J, the junction contained 0 bases not matched to a gene. This CDR3 region has 14 residues. Germline assignment: CDR1 SGHTA and CDR2 FQGTGA. The CDR3 region has the DNA TGTGCCAGCAGCTGGACAGGGGCCTACAATGAGCAGTTCTTC. It translates to CASSWTGAYNEQFF. Combining the CDR3 with reference TRBV7-3 and TRBJ2-1 gives the whole variable domain GAGVSQTPSNKVTEKGKYVELRCDPISGHTALYWYRQSLGQGPEFLIYFQGTGAADDSGLPNDRFFAVRPEGSVSTLKIQRTERGDSAVYLCASSWTGAYNEQFFGPGTRLTVL.

A few counts support this clonotype. A junction end diverges from the germline sequence, so it may reflect a read error. This chain uses TRBV7-7 with TRBJ2-1; weak D call: TRBD2 (6 bases). The CDR3 runs to 16 residues. Germline CDR1 SSHAT, CDR2 FNYEAQ (reference sequence). CDR3 bases: TGTGCTAGCAGCTTAGAATCGGGGGAGCCCTACAATGAGCAGTTCTTC. Amino acids: CASSLESGEPYNEQFF.

The chain carries TRBV27 and TRBJ2-1, with no clear D. The CDR3 extends over 16 amino acids. Trimming shortened V by 4 bases and J by 0 bases, and 13 bases separated the two germline ends. CDR1 is MNHEY, CDR2 SMNVEV, per germline (reference sequence). In DNA form, the CDR3 reads TGTGCCAGCAGTTCTGGGATCATTAGCTCCTACAATGAGCAGTTCTTC. It codes for CASSSGIISSYNEQFF.

In its sample, this clonotype was seen a few times. V usage is TRBV12-3 or TRBV12-4 and J usage is TRBJ2-3; maybe TRBD2 (6 bases). V was pared by 6 bases and J by 4 bases, with 8 bases between. The CDR3 loop spans 12 amino acids. The CDR3 nucleotides are TGTGCCAGCAGCCGACTAGCAGATACGCAGTATTTT. Translating it yields CASSRLADTQYF.

This clonotype was seen only a few times. At one end the junction does not follow the germline gene, possibly because of a read error. The rearrangement links TRBV5-1 to TRBJ1-1, with 7 bases that match TRBD1. Germline-derived CDR1 and CDR2 are SGHRS and YFSETQ. The length of the CDR3 is 15 residues. The CDR3 region is CASSVDLGSPGGKIF. The CDR3 DNA reads as TGCGCCAGCAGCGTGGATTTGGGGTCACCAGGGGGAAAAATCTTT.

A few counts support this clonotype. At one end the junction does not follow the germline gene, possibly because of a read error. The V gene is TRBV18, the J gene TRBJ1-6; D is unclear. Germline assignment: CDR1 KGHSH and CDR2 LQKENI. The CDR3 is 15 residues long. DNA of the CDR3: TGTGCCAGCTCACCCGGACCCTCCTATAATTCACCCCTCCACTTC. Amino acid sequence: CASSPGPSYNSPLHF. The complete variable domain, with remaining parts taken from reference TRBV18 and TRBJ1-6, reads NAGVMQNPRHLVRRRGQEARLRCSPMKGHSHVYWYRQLPEEGLKFMVYLQKENIIDESGMPKERFSAEFPKEGPSILRIQQVVRGDSAAYFCASSPGPSYNSPLHFGNGTRLTVT.

This clonotype has a count of ten or more. This rearrangement joins TRBV19 to TRBJ1-5; weak D call: TRBD1 (6 bases). The CDR3 has 13 amino acids. Germline CDR1 is LNHDA and CDR2 is SQIVND (reference sequence). Trimming cost V 4 bases and J 7 bases, with 11 bases left between them. DNA of the CDR3: TGTGCCAGTAGTACAGACAGGAAGCAGCCCCAGCATTTT. Protein: CASSTDRKQPQHF. Based on the CDR3 plus reference TRBV19 and TRBJ1-5, the full variable domain is DGGITQSPKYLFRKEGQNVTLSCEQNLNHDAMYWYRQDPGQGLRLIYYSQIVNDFQKGDIAEGYSVSREKKESFPLTVTSAQKNPTAFYLCASSTDRKQPQHFGDGTRLSIL.

This clonotype was seen once. This chain connects TRBV7-6 to TRBJ1-1; D not certain. CDR3 length: 13 residues. Trimming left V 7 bases short and J 3 bases short, with 12 bases between. CDR1 and CDR2 from the germline V gene are SGHVS and FNYEAQ. This CDR3 reads CASTKSGYTEAFF. The DNA for the CDR3 is TGTGCCAGCACCAAATCGGGGTACACTGAAGCTTTCTTT.

The V and J genes are TRBV12-3 or TRBV12-4 and TRBJ2-3; possible D gene TRBD2, 6 bases. With the DNA end fitting TRBJ2-5 better, the J assignment may be wrong. This CDR3 has 14 residues. The CDR3 loop is CASSLEASAETQYF. The CDR3 DNA reads TGTGCCAGCAGTTTAGAGGCTAGCGCAGAGACCCAGTACTTC.

The rearrangement joins TRBV7-9 to TRBJ2-3, with D unclear. The DNA end favors TRBJ2-7, so the J call may be wrong. This CDR3 has 12 residues. From germline, CDR1 is SEHNR and CDR2 FQNEAQ (reference sequence). CDR3 DNA sequence: TGTGCCAGCAGCTCCATGATCGGCGAGCAGTACTTC. This encodes CASSSMIGEQYF.